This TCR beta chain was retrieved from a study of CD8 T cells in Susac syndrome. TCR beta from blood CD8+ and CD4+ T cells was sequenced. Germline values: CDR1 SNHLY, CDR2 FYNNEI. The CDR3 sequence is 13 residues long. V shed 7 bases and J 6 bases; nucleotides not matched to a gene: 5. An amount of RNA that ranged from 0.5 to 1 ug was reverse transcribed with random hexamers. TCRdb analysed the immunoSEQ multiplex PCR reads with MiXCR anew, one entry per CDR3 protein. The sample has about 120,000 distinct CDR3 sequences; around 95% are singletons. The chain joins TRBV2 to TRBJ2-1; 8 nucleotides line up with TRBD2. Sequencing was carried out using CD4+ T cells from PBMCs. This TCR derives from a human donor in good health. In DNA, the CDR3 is TGTGCCAGCACCGCACTAGCGGTCAATGAGCAGTTCTTC. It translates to CASTALAVNEQFF.